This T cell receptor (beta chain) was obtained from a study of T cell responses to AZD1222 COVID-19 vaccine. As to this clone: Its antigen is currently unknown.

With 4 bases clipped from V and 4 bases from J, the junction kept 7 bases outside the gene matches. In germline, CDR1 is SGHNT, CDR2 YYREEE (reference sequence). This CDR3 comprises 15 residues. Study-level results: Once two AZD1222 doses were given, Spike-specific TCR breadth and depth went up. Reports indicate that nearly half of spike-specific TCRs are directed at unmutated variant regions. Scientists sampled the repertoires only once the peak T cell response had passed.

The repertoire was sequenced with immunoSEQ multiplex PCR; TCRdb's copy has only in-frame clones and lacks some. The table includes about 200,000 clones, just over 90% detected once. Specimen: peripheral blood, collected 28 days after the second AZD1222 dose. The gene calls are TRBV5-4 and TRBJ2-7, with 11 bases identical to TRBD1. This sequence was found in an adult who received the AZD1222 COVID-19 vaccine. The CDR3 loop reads CASSARDRGFYEQYF. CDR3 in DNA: TGTGCCAGCAGCGCCCGGGACAGGGGGTTTTACGAGCAGTACTTC. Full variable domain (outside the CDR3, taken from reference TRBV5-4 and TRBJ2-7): ETGVTQSPTHLIKTRGQQVTLRCSSQSGHNTVSWYQQALGQGPQFIFQYYREEENGRGNFPPRFSGLQFPNYSSELNVNALELDDSALYLCASSARDRGFYEQYFGPGTRLTVT.